Shown below are 14 T cell receptor beta chains from a single sample sequenced in a study of early stage breast cancer tumors. Profiled with immunoSEQ multiplex PCR; TCRdb holds only in-frame clones, not every one. The top ten clones hold 5% of a sample with tens of thousands of clones, just over 90% of them seen once. Sequences were obtained from blood. These receptors all come from a person aged 70 to 85 with breast cancer.

The V call is TRBV30, the J call TRBJ1-2, with D possibly TRBD1 on 5 matching bases. V was pared by 5 bases and J by 8 bases, with 12 bases between. Germline lookup yields CDR1 GTSNPN and CDR2 SVGIG (reference sequence). The CDR3 extends over 11 amino acids. CDR3 bases: TGTGCCTGGCTGCGGGGCCTGGGCTACACCTTC. Translating it yields CAWLRGLGYTF.

This chain connects TRBV30 to TRBJ2-3; D is uncertain. Germline V lookup: CDR1 GTSNPN, CDR2 SVGIG (reference sequence). The ends were cut back, 1 base at V and 5 bases at J, with 4 bases in the middle. The CDR3 spans 11 residues. The CDR3 sequence: CAWSEQDTQYF. The CDR3, as DNA: TGTGCCTGGAGTGAACAAGATACGCAGTATTTT.

The rearrangement links TRBV7-2 to TRBJ2-3; 7 bases align to TRBD1. CDR1 SGHTA and CDR2 FQGNSA come from the germline V gene. The CDR3 runs to 16 residues. The J segment lost 1 base and the V segment lost 1 base, leaving 5 bases of the junction unmatched. CDR3 in DNA: TGTGCCAGCAGCTTAGGTACTACAGGGGGCACAGATACGCAGTATTTT. Amino acid sequence: CASSLGTTGGTDTQYF.

The chain combines TRBV9 with TRBJ2-7; TRBD2 agrees at 7 bases. The CDR3 loop spans 15 amino acids. The J segment lost 2 bases and the V segment lost 2 bases, leaving 7 bases of the junction unmatched. CDR1 and CDR2 from the germline V gene are SGDLS and YYNGEE. The CDR3 here is CASSVRGSRPYEQYF. In DNA, the CDR3 is TGTGCCAGCAGCGTGCGGGGGAGTAGGCCCTACGAGCAGTACTTC.

CDR3 residues: CASSATGVNTEAFF. As DNA, the CDR3 is TGTGCCAGCAGTGCTACAGGGGTAAACACTGAAGCTTTCTTT. The rearrangement joins TRBV25-1 to TRBJ1-1; 7 nucleotides align to TRBD1. Germline assignment: CDR1 MGHDK and CDR2 SYGVNS. The ends lost 4 bases at V and 2 bases at J; junction bases unmatched: 4. The CDR3 totals 14 residues.

A few counts support this clone. The genes are TRBV29-1 and TRBJ1-4, with 8 bases aligning to TRBD1. The junction had 5 bases not matched to a gene; V was cut back by 4 bases and J by 7 bases. Germline V gives CDR1 SQVTM, CDR2 ANQGSEA. This CDR3 spans 13 amino acids. CDR3: CSVANRGGEKLFF. DNA for the CDR3: TGCAGCGTTGCAAACAGGGGGGGTGAAAAACTGTTTTTT.

The chain has TRBV28 and TRBJ2-7, with a weak D call TRBD1 (5 bases). Trimming took off 6 bases at V and 3 bases at J, with 15 bases between the two ends. Germline values: CDR1 MDHEN, CDR2 SYDVKM. This CDR3 has 14 residues. The CDR3 is CASRGQGQLYEQYF. CDR3 nucleotides: TGTGCCAGCAGAGGTCAGGGCCAGCTCTACGAGCAGTACTTC.

This rearrangement joins TRBV7-2 to TRBJ2-2; TRBD2 might be the D (5 bases). The CDR3 covers 13 residues. Germline CDR1 SGHTA, CDR2 FQGNSA. V was shortened by 5 bases and J by 7 bases, with 11 bases between the two germline ends. The CDR3 DNA follows: TGTGCCAGCAGCCTAACGGGGTACGGGGAGCTGTTTTTT. Protein: CASSLTGYGELFF.

V gene TRBV10-3 combines with J gene TRBJ1-1, with D possibly TRBD1 on 6 matching bases. V was shortened by 4 bases and J by 0 bases, with 9 bases between the two germline ends. This CDR3 is built from 14 residues. Germline V gene data show CDR1 as ENHRY and CDR2 as SYGVKD. Here the CDR3 reads CAISGRGLNTEAFF. As DNA, the CDR3 is TGTGCCATCAGTGGCAGGGGATTGAACACTGAAGCTTTCTTT.

This CDR3 reads CASRFSGQGRTSTF. Written as DNA, the CDR3 is TGCGCCAGCCGATTCTCGGGACAGGGAAGAACCTCCACCTTC. The V gene is TRBV5-1, the J gene TRBJ1-2; 9 bases are a match to TRBD1. The CDR3 length is 14 residues. V dropped 7 bases and J dropped 13; count of bases not matched to a gene: 17. Germline assignment: CDR1 SGHRS and CDR2 YFSETQ.

This clone appeared once. The chain is built from TRBV4-2 and TRBJ1-5; 9 bases agree with TRBD1. J lost 16 bases, V lost 0 bases, and 10 bases had no gene match. Germline V CDR1 and CDR2: LGHNA, YNFKEQ. This CDR3 has 14 amino acids. The CDR3: CASSQEVRDRVIHF. For the CDR3, the DNA is TGTGCCAGCAGCCAAGAAGTCCGGGACAGGGTAATTCATTTT.

The rearrangement joins TRBV7-8 to TRBJ1-6; TRBD1 matches at 7 bases. The CDR3 runs 14 residues. CDR1 and CDR2 from the germline V gene are SGHVS and FQNEAQ. Losses at the gene ends were 5 bases for V and 10 bases for J; bases not matched to a gene: 8. CDR3 region: CASSPDRVGSPLHF. The DNA of the CDR3 is TGTGCCAGCAGCCCAGACAGGGTAGGCTCACCCCTCCACTTT.

This chain uses TRBV28 with TRBJ1-1, with TRBD1 identical over 9 bases. Germline CDR1 reads MDHEN; CDR2 reads SYDVKM. This CDR3 comprises 15 residues. The V and J ends lost 3 bases and 4 bases, in that order; junction bases with no gene match: 6. The CDR3 reads CASSFPGQGGTEAFF. In DNA, the CDR3 is TGTGCCAGCAGTTTCCCGGGACAGGGCGGCACTGAAGCTTTCTTT.

The gene calls are TRBV4-3 and TRBJ2-2, with 9 bases fitting TRBD1. CDR3 length: 17 amino acids. Per germline, CDR1 LGHNA and CDR2 YSLEER. With 1 base clipped from V and 3 bases from J, the junction kept 6 bases outside the gene matches. The CDR3 protein is CASSQGTGTGHTGELFF. CDR3 DNA sequence: TGCGCCAGCAGCCAAGGGACCGGGACAGGGCACACCGGGGAGCTGTTTTTT.